One and the same sample provided the 24 T cell receptor beta chains below, sequenced in a study of shared clonotypes between healthy human individuals. The table came from immunoSEQ multiplex PCR; TCRdb's copy has only in-frame clones and leaves some out. The top ten hold roughly 0.13% of the sample, which has around 2.1 million clones, almost 96% seen once. Source material: naive CD4+ T cells sorted from blood. Stated subset: CD45RA+ positively selected. The receptors were gathered from a young man in good health.

This clone is a singleton in its sample. The V gene is TRBV30, the J gene TRBJ2-7, with 13 bases that match TRBD2. Trimming cost V 5 bases and J 5 bases; bases outside gene matches: 18. There are 18 residues in the CDR3. Germline values: CDR1 GTSNPN, CDR2 SVGIG (reference sequence). Written as DNA, the CDR3 is TGTGCCTGGGACCCCTCCCGGACTAGCGGGAGCCTTCAGAACGAGCAGTACTTC. It codes for CAWDPSRTSGSLQNEQYF.

The V gene is TRBV19, the J gene TRBJ2-1, with D possibly TRBD2 on 5 matching bases. CDR3 size: 12 residues. The germline gives CDR1 LNHDA, CDR2 SQIVND (reference sequence). The ends were cut back, 5 bases at V and 7 bases at J, with 9 bases in the middle. This chain's CDR3 is CASSSRGNEQFF. CDR3 in DNA: TGTGCCAGTAGTTCCCGCGGGAATGAGCAGTTCTTC.

V usage is TRBV9 and J usage is TRBJ2-7, with D unresolved. The CDR3 length is 12 residues. V was cut by 0 bases and J by 4 bases, with 5 bases left in between. The germline V gene encodes CDR1 SGDLS and CDR2 YYNGEE. In nucleotides, the CDR3 is TGTGCCAGCAGCGTAGCCATATACGAGCAGTACTTC. Its translation is CASSVAIYEQYF. The full variable domain, its missing parts supplied by reference TRBV9 and TRBJ2-7, is DSGVTQTPKHLITATGQRVTLRCSPRSGDLSVYWYQQSLDQGLQFLIQYYNGEERAKGNILERFSAQQFPDLHSELNLSSLELGDSALYFCASSVAIYEQYFGPGTRLTVT.

A word on this clone: The sample has other DNA sequences that encode this CDR3 too. This chain links TRBV6-1 with TRBJ1-6; D not resolved. CDR1 is MNHNS and CDR2 is SASEGT in the germline V gene. Trimming cost V 0 bases and J 9 bases, with 3 bases left between them. The CDR3 consists of 12 residues. The CDR3 DNA is TGTGCCAGCAGTGAAGCGGGTTCACCCCTCCACTTT. As protein: CASSEAGSPLHF.

The genes are TRBV7-2 and TRBJ1-6; no firm D call. V lost 5 bases and J lost 9, with 14 bases in between. Looked up from germline, CDR1 is SGHTA and CDR2 is FQGNSA. The CDR3 sequence is 14 residues long. CDR3 protein: CASSTDGTGSPLHF. CDR3 nucleotides: TGTGCCAGCAGCACCGACGGCACGGGTTCACCCCTCCACTTT.

The J gene is TRBJ1-1, the V gene TRBV10-3; D may be TRBD1 (5 bases). The CDR3 spans 14 residues. Trimming removed 4 bases at V and 2 bases at J, with 11 bases between. Germline lookup yields CDR1 ENHRY and CDR2 SYGVKD. The CDR3 protein is CAISAGRDNTEAFF. In nucleotides, the CDR3 is TGTGCCATCAGTGCAGGGCGGGATAACACTGAAGCTTTCTTT.

CDR3 sequence reads: CASSPSDSRNTEAFF. Written as DNA, the CDR3 is TGTGCCAGCTCCCCGTCGGACAGTCGGAACACTGAAGCTTTCTTT. The genes are TRBV18 and TRBJ1-1; possible D gene TRBD1, 6 bases. Germline V lookup: CDR1 KGHSH, CDR2 LQKENI. This CDR3 spans 15 amino acids. Trimming removed 6 bases from V and 1 base from J, with 15 bases in between.

Remarks on this clone: Additional DNA sequences in this sample encode the identical CDR3. J is TRBJ1-2 and V is TRBV6-5; TRBD1 aligns across 7 bases. The germline gives CDR1 MNHEY, CDR2 SVGAGI. The CDR3 is 14 residues long. V lost 5 bases, J lost 2 bases, and 5 bases stayed unmatched. CDR3 nucleotides: TGTGCCAGCAGTCGGACAGGTTCCAACTATGGCTACACCTTC. This encodes CASSRTGSNYGYTF.

The CDR3 spells CASSLGRGTGYGYTF. CDR3 DNA: TGTGCCAGCAGCTTGGGACGTGGGACAGGGTATGGCTACACCTTC. This rearrangement joins TRBV5-6 to TRBJ1-2; 9 nucleotides match TRBD1. V lost 0 bases, J lost 5 bases, and 5 bases stayed unmatched. The CDR3 has 15 residues. Germline assignment: CDR1 SGHDT and CDR2 YYEEEE.

The gene calls are TRBV10-3 and TRBJ1-3, with D maybe TRBD1 (6 bases). V dropped 10 bases and J dropped 0 bases, with 13 bases sitting between them. This CDR3 has 14 amino acids. Germline assignment: CDR1 ENHRY and CDR2 SYGVKD. CDR3: CATRDTTSGNTIYF. The CDR3 DNA reads TGTGCCACCCGGGACACGACCTCTGGAAACACCATATATTTT.

This chain links TRBV6-7 with TRBJ2-1; no definite D call. TRBV6-7 is given ORF status, its function remaining uncertain. Between the trimmed V and J ends, which lost 5 bases and 10 bases, there was a span of 6 bases. The CDR3 covers 10 residues. CDR3: CASSGLEQFF. Written as DNA, the CDR3 is TGTGCCAGCAGTGGGCTGGAGCAGTTCTTC.

Remarks on this clone: At one of its ends the junction is not consistent with the germline gene, which may arise from a read error. The chain uses TRBV28 and TRBJ2-7; D is perhaps TRBD1 (5 bases). This CDR3 comprises 11 residues. Germline CDR1 is MDHEN and CDR2 is SYDVKM. Written as DNA, the CDR3 is TGTGCCAGCAGCCCAGGCTGGGGCACCCAATTC. Protein product: CASSPGWGTQF.

This chain joins TRBV7-2 and TRBJ2-5; 13 bases map to TRBD2. V trimming: 2 bases; J trimming: 5 bases; junction bases outside the gene matches: 11. Germline V gene sequence: CDR1 SGHTA, CDR2 FQGNSA. This CDR3 contains 18 residues. The CDR3 region is CASSLSGSGLAGRETQYF. DNA for the CDR3: TGTGCCAGCAGCTTAAGCGGCTCGGGACTAGCGGGAAGGGAGACCCAGTACTTC.

The rearrangement joins TRBV18 to TRBJ1-3; D is undetermined. V was trimmed by 3 bases and J by 4 bases, leaving 10 bases between them. Germline V gives CDR1 KGHSH, CDR2 LQKENI. This CDR3 is 14 amino acids long. The CDR3 loop is CASSPDQRGNTIYF. The CDR3 DNA reads TGTGCCAGCTCACCGGACCAGAGGGGAAACACCATATATTTT.

This chain links TRBV11-2 with TRBJ2-4; D not certain. The CDR3 sequence is 15 residues long. Germline V gene data show CDR1 as SGHAT and CDR2 as FQNNGV. The ends were cut back, 4 bases at V and 0 bases at J, with 10 bases in the middle. Written as DNA, the CDR3 is TGTGCCAGCAGCTACACTTGGGCAGCCAAAAACATTCAGTACTTC. It yields the protein CASSYTWAAKNIQYF.

For this clone: Other DNA sequences within the sample encode an identical CDR3. V gene TRBV7-2 combines with J gene TRBJ2-7, with D tentatively TRBD2 (6 bases). CDR3 length: 15 amino acids. V was shortened by 3 bases and J by 1 base, with 13 bases between the two germline ends. The germline CDR1 and CDR2 sequences are SGHTA and FQGNSA. The chain's CDR3 is CASSFGLGGSYEQYF. CDR3 DNA sequence: TGTGCCAGCAGCTTCGGTCTTGGGGGGTCCTACGAGCAGTACTTC.

The CDR3 spells CASSVIQEQPQHF. DNA for the CDR3: TGTGCCAGCAGTGTCATACAGGAACAGCCCCAGCATTTT. This chain connects TRBV6-1 to TRBJ1-5; D is perhaps TRBD1 (5 bases). Germline assignment: CDR1 MNHNS and CDR2 SASEGT. Trimming removed 4 bases at V and 7 bases at J, with 11 bases between. CDR3 length: 13 residues.

This sequence joins TRBV19 and TRBJ2-3; D tentatively fits TRBD1 or TRBD2 (5 bases each). CDR1 and CDR2 from the germline V gene are LNHDA and SQIVND (reference sequence). There are 14 residues in the CDR3. V shed 1 base and J shed 1 base, with 6 bases lying between them. As DNA, the CDR3 is TGTGCCAGTAGTATAGGGGGGTGCACAGATACGCAGTATTTT. Protein: CASSIGGCTDTQYF.

The genes are TRBV6-5 and TRBJ1-1; D remains ambiguous. Trimming took off 7 bases at V and 1 base at J, with 10 bases between the two ends. Germline V gene sequence: CDR1 MNHEY, CDR2 SVGAGI. This CDR3 contains 13 residues. The DNA for the CDR3 is TGTGCCAGCACCCGGGGTTCGAACACTGAAGCTTTCTTT. It specifies CASTRGSNTEAFF.

This clone was seen once. The chain uses TRBV6-6 and TRBJ2-2; 8 bases line up with TRBD1. V was pared by 2 bases and J by 1 base, with 3 bases of the junction left unmatched. The CDR3 runs to 16 residues. Per the germline V gene, CDR1 is MNHNY and CDR2 is SVGAGI (reference sequence). The CDR3: CASSYPGTGNTGELFF. CDR3 in DNA: TGTGCCAGCAGTTACCCAGGGACAGGGAACACCGGGGAGCTGTTTTTT.

As regards this clone: An end of the junction differs from the germline gene, which may be a read error. The V and J genes are TRBV9 and TRBJ2-3; a weak D match, TRBD1 (5 bases). CDR1 and CDR2 (germline): SGDLS, YYNGEE. The CDR3 length is 14 residues. For the CDR3, the DNA is TGTGCCAGCAGCCCCAACTCGGACACATATACGCAGTATTTT. The encoded protein is CASSPNSDTYTQYF.

V gene TRBV29-1 combines with J gene TRBJ2-6; D unclear. The CDR3 is 14 residues long. CDR1 and CDR2 (germline): SQVTM, ANQGSEA. The germline V and J ends were trimmed by 4 bases and 0 bases, with 7 bases remaining between them. This CDR3 is CSVGLDSGANVLTF. CDR3 nucleotide sequence: TGCAGCGTTGGGTTGGACTCTGGGGCCAACGTCCTGACTTTC.

The rearrangement links TRBV6-5 to TRBJ1-4; D is unresolved. CDR3 length: 13 residues. Germline V gives CDR1 MNHEY, CDR2 SVGAGI. V lost 11 bases, J lost 0 bases, and 10 bases lay in between. In DNA form, the CDR3 reads TGTGCCGCAGGCGGCTCAACTAATGAAAAACTGTTTTTT. Its translation is CAAGGSTNEKLFF.

The rearrangement uses TRBV7-2 and TRBJ2-5, with D maybe TRBD2 (6 bases). V was trimmed by 2 bases and J by 2 bases, leaving 12 bases between them. This CDR3 region has 15 residues. Germline CDR1 reads SGHTA; CDR2 reads FQGNSA. CDR3 nucleotide sequence: TGTGCCAGCAGCTTACTTGCGGGGAGACAAGAGACCCAGTACTTC. This sequence encodes CASSLLAGRQETQYF.